Sequencing of this TCR beta chain was carried out in a study of T cell clonotyping in hematopoietic cell transplantation. Worth noting for this clone: Its antigen is not known.

CDR3 size: 12 residues. CDR1 is MGHDK and CDR2 is SYGVNS in the germline V gene. V was clipped by 10 bases and J by 8 bases, with 15 bases between them. Study-wide results and limits: After transplant, recipient diversity fell while pathologically expanded clonotypes grew through day 180. Graft donor and pretransplant recipient Inverse Simpson Index values predicted broader posttransplant TCR diversity.

Method: immunoSEQ multiplex PCR; TCRdb's copy keeps in-frame clones and lacks some. The sample holds more than 10,000 clones, roughly four fifths seen once. The chain couples TRBV25-1 to TRBJ2-1; perhaps TRBD1 as D (5 bases). The receptor comes from a female patient aged 40 to 55 who had an allogeneic stem cell transplant from a related donor, so T cells may come from the graft donor. Some clones in this sample may be carry-over from other donors' samples. The material sequenced was PBMCs, taken 100 days after allogeneic stem cell transplant. CDR3 DNA sequence: TGTGCCACCTCCCAGGGTATCGATGAGCAGTTCTTC. It yields the protein CATSQGIDEQFF.